The T cell receptor beta chain described here comes from a study of T cell changes during pregnancy in multiple sclerosis. Method: immunoSEQ multiplex PCR; TCRdb's copy keeps in-frame clones and lacks some. Among about 77,000 clones listed, roughly 91% were seen once. This clone was picked up one time. CDR3 length: 15 amino acids. The V and J ends lost 0 bases and 2 bases respectively, with 11 bases between them. Looked up from germline, CDR1 is MNHEY and CDR2 is SVGAGI. Sample: peripheral blood, taken after pregnancy. The chain links TRBV6-5 to TRBJ2-7; D is ambiguous. This clonotype was obtained from a female donor in good health, enrolled as a control in a pregnancy study. CDR3 coding DNA: TGTGCCAGCAGTTACTCGGTGGCGGCAGCCTACGAGCAGTACTTC. It encodes CASSYSVAAAYEQYF.